A selection of T cell receptor beta chains follows, all from one sample in a study of cytomegalovirus exposure and HLA in healthy donors. Profiled with immunoSEQ multiplex PCR; TCRdb holds only in-frame clones, not every one. Seen here are about 180,000 clones, more than 65% observed once, and the top ten hold about 0.5%. Specimen: PBMCs. These receptors were collected from a woman in her forties or fifties in good health and CMV-seronegative. CDR3s include the opening cysteine and the closing phenylalanine or tryptophan. Each record gives: J gene, V gene, D gene, clone size, CDR3 protein, CDR3 DNA. A D gene is named only where the DNA matches it firmly. Some rows mark clone size as missing; the rest say once, few, many or name a class of expanded clone.

TRBJ2-2 TRBV18 NA once CASSPGLSNTGELFF TGTGCCAGCTCTCCGGGACTTTCGAACACCGGGGAGCTGTTTTTT
TRBJ1-1 TRBV29-1 TRBD1 few CSVGDRGPAFF TGCAGCGTAGGGGACAGGGGGCCAGCTTTCTTT
TRBJ2-2 TRBV7-3 NA NA CASSPLNTGELFF TGTGCCAGCAGCCCCTTGAACACCGGGGAGCTGTTTTTT
TRBJ1-2 TRBV7-6 NA NA CASSLEVQSNGYTF TGTGCCAGCAGCTTAGAGGTACAGTCAAATGGCTACACCTTC
TRBJ2-7 TRBV10-1 TRBD1 NA CASRGQGSYEQYF TGCGCCAGCAGAGGACAGGGATCGTACGAGCAGTACTTC
TRBJ2-2 TRBV5-1 TRBD1 NA CASSIQGANGELFF TGCGCCAGCAGTATACAGGGGGCCAATGGGGAGCTGTTTTTT
TRBJ2-3 TRBV2 NA NA CASTEDPNTDTQYF TGTGCCAGCACGGAGGACCCGAACACAGATACGCAGTATTTT
TRBJ1-1 TRBV10-3 NA NA CAISEEQNEAFF TGTGCCATCAGTGAGGAACAGAATGAAGCTTTCTTT
TRBJ2-7 TRBV7-3 TRBD1 once CSSSFRGPRSYEQYF TGTTCCAGCAGCTTTAGGGGGCCCCGCTCCTACGAGCAGTACTTC
TRBJ2-2 TRBV28 NA NA CASSQGTGELFF TGTGCCAGCAGCCAGGGTACCGGGGAGCTGTTTTTT
TRBJ2-5 TRBV28 NA NA CASSSPPPGETQYF TGTGCCAGCAGTTCCCCCCCACCGGGAGAGACCCAGTACTTC
TRBJ2-1 TRBV13 NA NA CASSLKRRPPNEQFF TGTGCCAGCAGCCTTAAGCGGAGGCCGCCTAATGAGCAGTTCTTC
TRBJ2-6 TRBV9 NA NA CASSVGWGAGANVLTF TGTGCCAGCAGCGTAGGATGGGGGGCTGGGGCCAACGTCCTGACTTTC
TRBJ1-1 TRBV7-3 NA NA CASSPSLTRITEAFF TGTGCCAGCAGCCCTTCTTTGACAAGAATAACTGAAGCTTTCTTT
TRBJ1-1 TRBV5-4 NA few CASSYSFSNTEAFF TGTGCCAGCAGCTACTCGTTTTCGAACACTGAAGCTTTCTTT